The sequence of this T cell receptor (beta chain) was determined in a study of radiotherapy plus CTLA-4 blockade in lung cancer. Overall study: Objective responses were documented in around a sixth of patients, with disease control in around 31%. Study observations and caveats: Response was reportedly best predicted by early blood T cell clone dynamics, with interferon-beta. After treatment with radiotherapy plus ipilimumab, TCR clones that came from the tumor expanded in blood.

On this clone: Its specificity is unknown.

Clones were sequenced by immunoSEQ multiplex PCR, and TCRdb holds only the in-frame ones, with some missing. Of around 71,000 clones listed, about 72% are singletons. Focal radiation plus CTLA-4 blockade with ipilimumab was administered to patients who had chemo-refractory metastatic non-small-cell lung cancer. CDR1 is SGDLS, CDR2 YYNGEE, per germline. The CDR3 totals 17 residues. With V trimmed by 0 bases and J by 0 bases, 8 bases remained unmatched. The J gene is TRBJ2-7, the V gene TRBV9; 8 bases match TRBD1. The source material was peripheral blood, sampled from a patient treated with radiotherapy plus ipilimumab. The TCR sequence derives from a human donor with non-small cell lung cancer whose response to radiotherapy plus ipilimumab could not be evaluated. Some clones in this sample may be carry-over from other donors' samples. The CDR3 nucleotides are TGTGCCAGCAGCGTAGGGCTGCCGGGGACAGGCTCCTACGAGCAGTACTTC. Translation: CASSVGLPGTGSYEQYF.